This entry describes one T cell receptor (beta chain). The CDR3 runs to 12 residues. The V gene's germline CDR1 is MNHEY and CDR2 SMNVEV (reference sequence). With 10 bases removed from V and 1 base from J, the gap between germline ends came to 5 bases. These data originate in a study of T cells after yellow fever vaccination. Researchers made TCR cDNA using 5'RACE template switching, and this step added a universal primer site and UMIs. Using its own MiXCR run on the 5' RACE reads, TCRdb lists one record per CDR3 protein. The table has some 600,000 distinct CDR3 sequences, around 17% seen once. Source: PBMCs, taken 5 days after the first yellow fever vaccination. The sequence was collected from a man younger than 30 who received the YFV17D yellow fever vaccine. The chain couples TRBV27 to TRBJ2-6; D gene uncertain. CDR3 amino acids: CATGSGANVLTF. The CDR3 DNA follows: TGTGCCACCGGGTCTGGGGCCAACGTCCTGACTTTC.